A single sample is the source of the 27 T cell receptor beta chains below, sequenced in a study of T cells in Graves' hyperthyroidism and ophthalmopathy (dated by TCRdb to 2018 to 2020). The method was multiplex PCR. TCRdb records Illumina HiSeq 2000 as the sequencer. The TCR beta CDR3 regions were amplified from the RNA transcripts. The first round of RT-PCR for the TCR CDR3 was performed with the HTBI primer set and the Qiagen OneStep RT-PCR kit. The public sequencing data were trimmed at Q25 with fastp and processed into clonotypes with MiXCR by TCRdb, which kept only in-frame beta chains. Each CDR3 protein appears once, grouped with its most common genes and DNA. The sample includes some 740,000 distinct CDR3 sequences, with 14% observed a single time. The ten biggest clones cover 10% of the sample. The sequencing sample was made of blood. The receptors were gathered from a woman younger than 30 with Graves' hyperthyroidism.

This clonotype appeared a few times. The CDR3 region has the DNA TGTGCCAGCAGCCAACTAGCCACAAAATACAATGAGCAGTTCTTC. It is translated as CASSQLATKYNEQFF. This chain uses TRBV4-2 with TRBJ2-1, with D perhaps TRBD2 (5 bases). CDR3 length equals 15 residues. The germline gives CDR1 LGHNA, CDR2 YNFKEQ. Deletions cut 2 bases from V and 4 bases from J, with 12 bases between.

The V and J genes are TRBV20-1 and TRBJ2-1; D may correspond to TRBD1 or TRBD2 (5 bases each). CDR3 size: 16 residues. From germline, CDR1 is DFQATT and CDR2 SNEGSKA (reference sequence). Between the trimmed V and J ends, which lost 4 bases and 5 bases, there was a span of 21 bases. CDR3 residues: CSANRPGRSMHNEQFF. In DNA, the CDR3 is TGCAGTGCTAACAGACCGGGACGGTCCATGCACAATGAGCAGTTCTTC.

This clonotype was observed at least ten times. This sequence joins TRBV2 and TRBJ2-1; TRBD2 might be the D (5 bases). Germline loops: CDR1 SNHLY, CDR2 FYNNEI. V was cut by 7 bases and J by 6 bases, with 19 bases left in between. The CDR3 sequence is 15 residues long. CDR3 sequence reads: CASKFEGTTGNEQFF. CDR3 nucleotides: TGTGCCAGCAAATTCGAGGGAACCACCGGCAATGAGCAGTTCTTC. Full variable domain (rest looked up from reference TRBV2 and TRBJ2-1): EPEVTQTPSHQVTQMGQEVILRCVPISNHLYFYWYRQILGQKVEFLVSFYNNEISEKSEIFDDQFSVERPDGSNFTLKIRSTKLEDSAMYFCASKFEGTTGNEQFFGPGTRLTVL.

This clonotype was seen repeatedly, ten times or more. CDR3 region: CSARGPLGQGLAGFTDTQYF. The CDR3 DNA sequence: TGCAGTGCTAGAGGGCCCTTGGGACAGGGACTAGCGGGGTTCACAGATACGCAGTATTTT. The J gene is TRBJ2-3, the V gene TRBV20-1, with 13 bases lining up with TRBD2. The germline V gene has CDR1 DFQATT and CDR2 SNEGSKA (reference sequence). The junction had 15 bases not matched to a gene; V was cut back by 1 base and J by 2 bases. The CDR3 is 20 amino acids.

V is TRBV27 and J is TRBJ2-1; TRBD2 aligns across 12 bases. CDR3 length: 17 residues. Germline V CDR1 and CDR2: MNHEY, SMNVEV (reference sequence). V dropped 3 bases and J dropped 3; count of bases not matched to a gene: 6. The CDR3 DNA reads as TGTGCCAGCAGTTTGGCTAGCGGGAGGGCCGGCTACAATGAGCAGTTCTTC. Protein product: CASSLASGRAGYNEQFF.

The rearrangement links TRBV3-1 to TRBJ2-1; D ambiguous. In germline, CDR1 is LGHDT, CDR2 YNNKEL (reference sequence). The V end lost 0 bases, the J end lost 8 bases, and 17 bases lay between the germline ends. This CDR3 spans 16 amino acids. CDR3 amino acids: CASSQDVFLYGDEQFF. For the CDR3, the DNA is TGTGCCAGCAGCCAAGACGTTTTCCTATATGGCGATGAGCAGTTCTTC.

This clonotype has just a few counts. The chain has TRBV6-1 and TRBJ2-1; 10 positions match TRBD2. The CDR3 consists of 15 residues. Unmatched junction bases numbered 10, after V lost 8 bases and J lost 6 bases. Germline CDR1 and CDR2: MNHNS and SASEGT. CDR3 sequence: CASRRTSGGFNEQFF. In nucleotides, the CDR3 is TGTGCCAGCCGTCGGACTAGCGGAGGGTTCAATGAGCAGTTCTTC.

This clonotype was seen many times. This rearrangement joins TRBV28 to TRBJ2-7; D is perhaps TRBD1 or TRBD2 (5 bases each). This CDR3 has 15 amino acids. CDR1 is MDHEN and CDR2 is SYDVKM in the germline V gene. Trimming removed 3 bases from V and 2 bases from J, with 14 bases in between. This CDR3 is CASSFWGTATYEQYF. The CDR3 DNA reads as TGTGCCAGCAGTTTCTGGGGGACGGCCACCTACGAGCAGTACTTC.

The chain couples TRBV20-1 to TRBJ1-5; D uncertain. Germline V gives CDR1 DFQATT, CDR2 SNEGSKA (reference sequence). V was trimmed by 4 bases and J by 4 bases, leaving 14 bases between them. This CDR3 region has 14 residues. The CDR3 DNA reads TGCAGTGCTACCGTAGGTAGCGGGAATCAGCCCCAGCATTTT. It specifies CSATVGSGNQPQHF.

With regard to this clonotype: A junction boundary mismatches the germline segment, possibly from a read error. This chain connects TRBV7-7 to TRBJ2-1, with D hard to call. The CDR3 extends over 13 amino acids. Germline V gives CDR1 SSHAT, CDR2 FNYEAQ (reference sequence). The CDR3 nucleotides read TGTGCTAGCAGCTCCGAGAGAGGCAATGAGCAGTTCTTC. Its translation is CASSSERGNEQFF.

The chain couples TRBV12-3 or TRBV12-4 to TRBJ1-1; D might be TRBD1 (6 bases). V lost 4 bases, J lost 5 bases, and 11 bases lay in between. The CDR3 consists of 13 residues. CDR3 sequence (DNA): TGTGCCAGCAGTTCACCTACAGGGACTGAAGCTTTCTTT. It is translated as CASSSPTGTEAFF.

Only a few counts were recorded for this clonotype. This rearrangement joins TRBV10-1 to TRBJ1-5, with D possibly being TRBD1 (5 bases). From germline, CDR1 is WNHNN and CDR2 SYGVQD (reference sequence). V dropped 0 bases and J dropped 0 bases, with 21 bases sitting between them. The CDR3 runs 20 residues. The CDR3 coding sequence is TGCGCCAGCAGTGAGTCGACAGCAACCCGGGAGCCTTATAGCAATCAGCCCCAGCATTTT. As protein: CASSESTATREPYSNQPQHF.

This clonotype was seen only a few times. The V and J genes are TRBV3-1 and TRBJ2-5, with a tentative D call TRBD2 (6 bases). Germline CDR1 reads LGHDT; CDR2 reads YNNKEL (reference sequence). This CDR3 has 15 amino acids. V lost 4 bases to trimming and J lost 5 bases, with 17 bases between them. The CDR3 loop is CASSREYGTFETQYF. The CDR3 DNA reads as TGTGCCAGCAGCCGAGAATACGGGACTTTCGAGACCCAGTACTTC.

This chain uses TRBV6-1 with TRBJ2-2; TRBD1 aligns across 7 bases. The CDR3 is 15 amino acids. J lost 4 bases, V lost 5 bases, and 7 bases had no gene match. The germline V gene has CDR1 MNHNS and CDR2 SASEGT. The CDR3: CASSSRYRGTGELFF. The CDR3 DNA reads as TGTGCCAGCAGTAGCCGGTACAGGGGCACCGGGGAGCTGTTTTTT.

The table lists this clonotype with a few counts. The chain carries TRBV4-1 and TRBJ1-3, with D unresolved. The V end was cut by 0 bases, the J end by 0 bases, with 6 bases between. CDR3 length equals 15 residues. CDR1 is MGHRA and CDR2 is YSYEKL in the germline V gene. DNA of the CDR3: TGCGCCAGCAGCCAAGACGGCCTCTCTGGAAACACCATATATTTT. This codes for CASSQDGLSGNTIYF.

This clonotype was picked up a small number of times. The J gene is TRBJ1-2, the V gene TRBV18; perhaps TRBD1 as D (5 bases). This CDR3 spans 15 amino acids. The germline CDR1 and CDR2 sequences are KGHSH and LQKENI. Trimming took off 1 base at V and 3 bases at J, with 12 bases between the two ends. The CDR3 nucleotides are TGTGCCAGCTCACCACGGGGACGGAGCGACTATGGCTACACCTTC. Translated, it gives CASSPRGRSDYGYTF.

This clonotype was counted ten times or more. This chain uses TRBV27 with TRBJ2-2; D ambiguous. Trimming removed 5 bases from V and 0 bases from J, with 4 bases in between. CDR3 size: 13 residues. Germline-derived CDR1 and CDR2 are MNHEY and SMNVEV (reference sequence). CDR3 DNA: TGTGCCAGCAGTCACTCGAACACCGGGGAGCTGTTTTTT. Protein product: CASSHSNTGELFF.

The CDR3, as DNA: TGTGCCAGCAGCTCGATCTACGGGGAGCTGTTTTTT. It is translated as CASSSIYGELFF. The chain carries TRBV4-2 and TRBJ2-2, with D unresolved. This CDR3 is 12 amino acids long. From germline, CDR1 is LGHNA and CDR2 YNFKEQ. V was shortened by 5 bases and J by 7 bases, with 8 bases between the two germline ends.

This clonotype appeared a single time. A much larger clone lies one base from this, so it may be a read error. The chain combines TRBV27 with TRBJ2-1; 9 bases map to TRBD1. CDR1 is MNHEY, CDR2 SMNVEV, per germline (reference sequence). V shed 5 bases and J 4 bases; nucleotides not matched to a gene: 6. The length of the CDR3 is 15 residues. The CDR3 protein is CASSEHGTGYNEQFF. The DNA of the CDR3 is TGTGCCAGCAGTGAGCACGGGACAGGGTACAATGAGCAGTTCTTC.

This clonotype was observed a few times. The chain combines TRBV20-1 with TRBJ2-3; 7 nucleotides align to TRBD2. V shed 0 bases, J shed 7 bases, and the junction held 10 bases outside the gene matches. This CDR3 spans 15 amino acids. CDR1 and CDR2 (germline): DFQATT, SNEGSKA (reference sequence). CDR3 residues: CSARDQEGGPNTQYF. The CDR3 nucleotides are TGCAGTGCTAGAGATCAAGAGGGAGGGCCGAATACGCAGTATTTT.

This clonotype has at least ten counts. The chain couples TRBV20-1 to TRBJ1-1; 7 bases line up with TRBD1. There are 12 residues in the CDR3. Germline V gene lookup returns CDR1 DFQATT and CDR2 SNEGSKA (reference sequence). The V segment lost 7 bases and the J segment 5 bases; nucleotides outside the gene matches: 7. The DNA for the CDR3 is TGCAGTGACTTCCCAGGGGGGACTGAAGCTTTCTTT. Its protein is CSDFPGGTEAFF.

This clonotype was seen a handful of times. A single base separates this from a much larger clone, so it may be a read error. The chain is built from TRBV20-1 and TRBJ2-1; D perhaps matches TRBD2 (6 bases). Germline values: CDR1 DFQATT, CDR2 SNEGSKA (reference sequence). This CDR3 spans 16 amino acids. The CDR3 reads CGARDMGSGSYNEQFF. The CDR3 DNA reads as TGCGGTGCTAGAGATATGGGTAGCGGTTCCTACAATGAGCAGTTCTTC.

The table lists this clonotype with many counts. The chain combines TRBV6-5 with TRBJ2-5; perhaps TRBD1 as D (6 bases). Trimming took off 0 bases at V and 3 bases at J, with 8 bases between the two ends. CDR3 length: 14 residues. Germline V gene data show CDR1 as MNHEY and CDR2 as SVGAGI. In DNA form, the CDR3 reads TGTGCCAGCAGTTACTCTACAGGGAAAGAGACCCAGTACTTC. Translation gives CASSYSTGKETQYF.

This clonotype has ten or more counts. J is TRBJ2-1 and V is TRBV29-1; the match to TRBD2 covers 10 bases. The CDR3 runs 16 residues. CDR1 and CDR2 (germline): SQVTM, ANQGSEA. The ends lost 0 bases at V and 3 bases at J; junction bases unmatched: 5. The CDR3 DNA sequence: TGCAGCGTTGAAGATGATAGCGGGAGGATCTACAATGAGCAGTTCTTC. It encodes CSVEDDSGRIYNEQFF.

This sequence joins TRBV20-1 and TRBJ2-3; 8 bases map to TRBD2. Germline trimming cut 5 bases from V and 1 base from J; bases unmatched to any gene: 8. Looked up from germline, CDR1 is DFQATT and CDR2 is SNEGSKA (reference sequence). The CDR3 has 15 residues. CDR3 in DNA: TGCAGTGCTGAACTAGGGGGACTAGGCACAGATACGCAGTATTTT. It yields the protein CSAELGGLGTDTQYF.

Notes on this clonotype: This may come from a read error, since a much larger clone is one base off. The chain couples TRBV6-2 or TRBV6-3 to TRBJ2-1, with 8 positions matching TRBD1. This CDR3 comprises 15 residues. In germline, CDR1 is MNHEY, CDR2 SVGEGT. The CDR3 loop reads CASSPGQAGCNGQFF. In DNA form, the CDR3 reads TGTGCCAGCAGTCCGGGACAGGCCGGTTGCAATGGGCAGTTCTTC.

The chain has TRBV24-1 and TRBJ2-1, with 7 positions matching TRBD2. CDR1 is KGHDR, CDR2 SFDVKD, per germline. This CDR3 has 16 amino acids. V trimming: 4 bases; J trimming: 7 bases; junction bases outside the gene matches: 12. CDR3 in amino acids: CATSEALGGSINEQFF. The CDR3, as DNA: TGTGCCACCAGTGAGGCCCTTGGCGGGAGTATTAATGAGCAGTTCTTC.